The rows below give T cell receptor beta chains drawn from one sample of a study of CD8+CD57+ T cells in acquired aplastic anemia. One entry per CDR3 protein results from TCRdb running MiXCR on the reads. Altogether approximately 150,000 distinct CDR3 sequences are present, more than 45% being singletons, with the ten largest covering more than 0.95%. What was sequenced was sorted CD4+, CD8+, or CD8+CD57+ T cells (not recorded which) from PBMCs. The receptor source for this set is a human donor with aplastic anemia. Both conserved end residues are part of each CDR3. The D gene is left open where the match is weak. The listing skips clone size in some rows; elsewhere it reads once, few, many or a size class.

>.|TRBJ1-6|.|TRBV6-4
TGTGCCAGCAGACTGGGGGGGGCATATAATTCACCCCTCCACTTT
CASRLGGAYNSPLHF
>TRBD2|TRBJ2-1|.|TRBV20-1
TGCAGTGCTAGAGGTCTTGGGACTAGCGATGAGCAGTTCTTC
CSARGLGTSDEQFF
>.|TRBJ1-6|many|TRBV6-1
TGTGCCAGCAGAGTGTACAATTCACCCCTCCACTTT
CASRVYNSPLHF
>TRBD1|TRBJ1-2|many|TRBV11-1
TGTGCCAGCAGCCCTCGGGGGACAGCTCGTTCTAACTATGGCTACACCTTC
CASSPRGTARSNYGYTF
>TRBD1|TRBJ1-2|.|TRBV7-2
TGTGCCAGCAGCTTAGGGGACAGAAACTATGGCTACACCTTC
CASSLGDRNYGYTF
>.|TRBJ1-1|.|TRBV12-3/TRBV12-4
TGTGCCAGCAGTTTAGGGATCCGAGCGGTGGCGGGAGCTGAAGCTTTCTTT
CASSLGIRAVAGAEAFF
>TRBD1|TRBJ1-6|.|TRBV10-3
TGTGCCATCAAGTCGGGACAGGGGAATTCACCCCTCCACTTT
CAIKSGQGNSPLHF
>TRBD2|TRBJ2-3|many|TRBV27
TGTGCCAGCAGTTTATGGAGGCTAGCGGGGGGGATTAGCACAGATACGCAGTATTTT
CASSLWRLAGGISTDTQYF
>TRBD1|TRBJ1-2|.|TRBV20-1
TGCAGCCAAGTTGGGACAGACTATAACTATGGCTACACCTTC
CSQVGTDYNYGYTF
>.|TRBJ1-3|many|TRBV7-8
TGTGCCAGCAATCCCATCGGGGGCTCTGGAAACACCATATATTTT
CASNPIGGSGNTIYF
>TRBD2|TRBJ2-1|.|TRBV10-3
TGTGCCATCAGGGCGGGACTACAATACAATGAGCAGTTCTTC
CAIRAGLQYNEQFF
>.|TRBJ1-6|once|TRBV18
TGTGCCAGCTCTGCGACGCACACGGATAATTCACCCCTCCACTTT
CASSATHTDNSPLHF
>TRBD1|TRBJ2-7|.|TRBV5-1
TGCGCCAGCAGCCCCGGGACAGGAGACTACGAGCAGTACTTC
CASSPGTGDYEQYF
>TRBD1|TRBJ2-7|many|TRBV20-1
TGCAGTGCGAGATCTCAGGACAGGGGGACTTACGAGCAGTACTTC
CSARSQDRGTYEQYF
>.|TRBJ2-6|.|TRBV29-1
TGCAGCGTTGGTAAGGGTCAGCCCTCTGGGGCCAACGTCCTGACTTTC
CSVGKGQPSGANVLTF
>.|TRBJ2-3|.|TRBV7-9
TGTGCCAGCGTCCCCCGGTTGGGGACAGATACGCAGTATTTT
CASVPRLGTDTQYF
>.|TRBJ1-1|.|TRBV7-9
TGTGCCAGCAGCTCCTACAGGGAGGGCGCTGAAGCTTTCTTT
CASSSYREGAEAFF
>.|TRBJ1-6|.|TRBV15
TGTGCCACCAGCAGAGGTAGGGGTAATTCACCCCTCCACTTT
CATSRGRGNSPLHF
>TRBD2|TRBJ2-5|.|TRBV20-1
TGCAGTGCTCCCCGTGGTAGCGGGGGGGCGGAGACCCAGTACTTC
CSAPRGSGGAETQYF
>.|TRBJ1-2|.|TRBV20-1
TGCAGTGCTAAGGGAGGGGGGATCTATGGCTACACCTTC
CSAKGGGIYGYTF
>.|TRBJ1-1|.|TRBV27
TGTGCCAGCAGTTTGTTGGAGGGGGAAGCTTTCTTT
CASSLLEGEAFF
>.|TRBJ1-1|.|TRBV2
TGTGCCAGCGTTGCAGAGTTGAACACTGAAGCTTTCTTT
CASVAELNTEAFF
>.|TRBJ2-6|.|TRBV2
TGTGCCAGCAGGGCGGGCCACACTGGGGCCAACGTCCTGACTTTC
CASRAGHTGANVLTF
>TRBD1|TRBJ1-3|many|TRBV19
TGTGCCAGTACTCCGACAGGGGCGAGAAACACCATATATTTT
CASTPTGARNTIYF
>.|TRBJ1-4|many|TRBV5-6
TGTGCCAGCAGCTCGAGAACCAATGAAAAACTGTTTTTT
CASSSRTNEKLFF
>TRBD1|TRBJ2-1|.|TRBV25-1
TGTGCCAGCTTTGGCAGGGGGAGAGCCTCCTACAATGAGCAGTTCTTC
CASFGRGRASYNEQFF
>TRBD1|TRBJ2-1|.|TRBV5-1
TGCGCCAGCAGCCCGGCTGGGACAGGGTGGAGTGAGCAGTTCTTC
CASSPAGTGWSEQFF
>.|TRBJ2-1|.|TRBV20-1
TGCAGTGCCAGCCCCTACAATGAGCAGTTCTTC
CSASPYNEQFF
>.|TRBJ2-7|.|TRBV2
TGTGCCAGCAGTGAAGGCCGCGGGGTCTCCTACGAGCAGTACTTC
CASSEGRGVSYEQYF
>.|TRBJ2-2|many|TRBV5-1
TGCGCCAGCAGCCTTGGGAAGAACACCGGGGAGCTGTTTTTT
CASSLGKNTGELFF
>.|TRBJ2-3|.|TRBV9
TGTGCCAGCAGCGTAGTGGGCACCTCTAGCACAGATACGCAGTATTTT
CASSVVGTSSTDTQYF
>TRBD1|TRBJ2-7|.|TRBV20-1
TGCAGTGCTAATACAGGGGCCTACATCTACGAGCAGTACTTC
CSANTGAYIYEQYF
>TRBD2|TRBJ2-1|.|TRBV7-3
TGTGCCAGCAGCTTAGCGTGGCTAGCGGGTGTAGATGAGCAGTTCTTC
CASSLAWLAGVDEQFF
>.|TRBJ2-5|many|TRBV2
TGTGCCAGCAGTGAATTTTCGGCAGCCTCAGAGACCCAGTACTTC
CASSEFSAASETQYF
>.|TRBJ1-1|many|TRBV20-1
TGCAGTGCCATACGTCGATTGATGAACACTGAAGCTTTCTTT
CSAIRRLMNTEAFF
>.|TRBJ2-3|many|TRBV2
TGTGCCAGCAAGACCGACCGAGGGGCGCAGTATTTT
CASKTDRGAQYF
>.|TRBJ2-1|many|TRBV20-1
TGCAGTGCTAGGGTGACAGGCCGCTATAACAATGAGCAGTTCTTC
CSARVTGRYNNEQFF
>TRBD1|TRBJ1-5|.|TRBV20-1
TGCAGTGCTTTCCCCAGGGGGGCACAAGAGACCCAGCATTTT
CSAFPRGAQETQHF
>.|TRBJ2-1|.|TRBV7-9
TGTGCCAGCACCCTCATCAATGAGCAGTTCTTC
CASTLINEQFF
>TRBD1|TRBJ2-3|many|TRBV5-4
TGTGCCGGTACGACAGGGCGCACAGATACGCAGTATTTT
CAGTTGRTDTQYF
>TRBD2|TRBJ2-1|.|TRBV7-8
TGTGCCAGCATCTCGTCCGGATTTAGCGGGAGCGATGAGCAGTTCTTC
CASISSGFSGSDEQFF
>.|TRBJ2-7|.|TRBV4-3
TGCGCCAGCAGCCAAGAGGACGGGACCCATGACGAGCAGTACTTC
CASSQEDGTHDEQYF
>.|TRBJ1-1|many|TRBV6-5
TGTGCCAGCAGTTCTTCAATGATCACTGAAGCTTTCTTT
CASSSSMITEAFF
>.|TRBJ1-6|once|TRBV19
TGTGCCAGTAGTATGGTCAATTCACCCCTCCACTTT
CASSMVNSPLHF
>.|TRBJ1-1|.|TRBV29-1
TGCAGCGTTGACAGGGGCGCTGAAGCTTTCTTT
CSVDRGAEAFF
>TRBD1|TRBJ1-1|.|TRBV10-2
TGCGCCACTAGAGACAGGGGAGGAGTAGACACTGAAGCTTTCTTT
CATRDRGGVDTEAFF
>.|TRBJ2-5|.|TRBV7-8
TGTGCCAGCAGCTTAGTACCCATAGAGACCCAGTACTTC
CASSLVPIETQYF
>.|TRBJ2-4|many|TRBV15
TGTGCCACCAGCAGCTCGCTTCAGGGGGCCAAAAACATTCAGTACTTC
CATSSSLQGAKNIQYF
>.|TRBJ1-4|many|TRBV4-1
TGCGCCAGCAGCCACGCGAGGGGTTATACAACTAATGAAAAACTGTTTTTT
CASSHARGYTTNEKLFF
>.|TRBJ2-6|.|TRBV19
TGTGCCAGTACGGGAGGGGGCGCTGGGGCCAACGTCCTGACTTTC
CASTGGGAGANVLTF
>.|TRBJ2-5|.|TRBV20-1
TGCAGTGCTTTGAGGCCTCGACAAGAGACCCAGTACTTC
CSALRPRQETQYF
>.|TRBJ1-1|many|TRBV7-2
TGTGCCAGCAGCTTTGGGATCACTGAAGCTTTCTTT
CASSFGITEAFF
>.|TRBJ1-1|.|TRBV2
TGTGCCAGCAGTGATTCAACATATGAAGCTTTCTTT
CASSDSTYEAFF
>.|TRBJ1-5|.|TRBV5-1
TGCGCCAGCAGCTTGGGGCTGGATGGCAATCAGCCCCAGCATTTT
CASSLGLDGNQPQHF
>.|TRBJ2-7|.|TRBV24-1
TGTGCCACAAGTTCAGGGTTCAACGAGCAGTACTTC
CATSSGFNEQYF
>.|TRBJ2-7|.|TRBV15
TGTGCCACCAGCAGAGGTCTCTCCTACGAGCAGTGCTTC
CATSRGLSYEQCF
>TRBD1|TRBJ1-2|once|TRBV2
TGTGCCAGCTCCATTGCAGACAGGGGTTCTTATGGCTACACCTTC
CASSIADRGSYGYTF
>.|TRBJ2-7|.|TRBV20-1
TGCAGTGCTAGAGGAGGGGTGGGACAATACGAGCAGTACTTC
CSARGGVGQYEQYF
>.|TRBJ2-3|many|TRBV19
TGTGCCAGTAGTATGGGAGGGGGAGATACGCAGTATTTT
CASSMGGGDTQYF
>.|TRBJ2-7|.|TRBV12-3/TRBV12-4
TGTGCCAGCAGTTTAGGACGGACCTACGAGCAGTACTTC
CASSLGRTYEQYF